A single sample gave rise to the 24 T cell receptor beta chains below, sequenced in a study of blood T cell repertoires in COVID-19. Repertoires were generated with immunoSEQ multiplex PCR, while TCRdb's copy carries only in-frame clones and drops some. Of approximately 240,000 clones listed, around 87% are singletons. Sequencing was done on a sample of peripheral blood. The receptors stem from a woman in her 30s who had recovered from COVID-19.

The rearrangement joins TRBV19 to TRBJ2-7; 9 nucleotides agree with TRBD1. The CDR3 spans 15 residues. V lost 7 bases to trimming and J lost 3 bases; unmatched junction nucleotides: 10. Looked up from germline, CDR1 is LNHDA and CDR2 is SQIVND (reference sequence). CDR3 amino acids: CASTLGQGMGYEQYF. The CDR3 bases are TGTGCCAGTACCCTGGGACAGGGCATGGGCTACGAGCAGTACTTC.

The J gene is TRBJ2-5, the V gene TRBV7-9, with TRBD2 matching 8 bases. Germline V gene sequence: CDR1 SEHNR, CDR2 FQNEAQ (reference sequence). The CDR3 loop spans 15 amino acids. V lost 1 base and J lost 0; bases outside the gene matches: 1. CDR3 bases: TGTGCCAGCAGCTTAGAGCGGGGGTACCAAGAGACCCAGTACTTC. Its protein is CASSLERGYQETQYF.

This rearrangement joins TRBV5-4 to TRBJ2-2; possible D gene TRBD2, 5 bases. The V end lost 4 bases, the J end lost 6 bases, and 13 bases lay between the germline ends. The CDR3 covers 14 residues. Looked up from germline, CDR1 is SGHNT and CDR2 is YYREEE (reference sequence). The CDR3, as DNA: TGTGCCAGCAGCCCAACCAACGGGGCCGGGGAGCTGTTTTTT. This encodes CASSPTNGAGELFF. Full variable domain (missing parts from reference TRBV5-4 and TRBJ2-2): ETGVTQSPTHLIKTRGQQVTLRCSSQSGHNTVSWYQQALGQGPQFIFQYYREEENGRGNFPPRFSGLQFPNYSSELNVNALELDDSALYLCASSPTNGAGELFFGEGSRLTVL.

The rearrangement uses TRBV15 and TRBJ1-5; 7 bases fit TRBD1. V was clipped by 3 bases and J by 0 bases; unmatched bases: 5. This CDR3 is built from 16 residues. Germline V gives CDR1 LNHNV, CDR2 YYDKDF (reference sequence). This CDR3 reads CATSSPGQFSNQPQHF. The CDR3 DNA follows: TGTGCCACCAGCAGTCCGGGACAGTTTAGCAATCAGCCCCAGCATTTT.

V is TRBV13 and J is TRBJ1-2; D ambiguous. CDR3 length: 14 residues. The V end was cut by 4 bases, the J end by 2 bases, with 11 bases between. Germline V lookup: CDR1 PRHDT, CDR2 FYEKMQ (reference sequence). As DNA, the CDR3 is TGTGCCAGCAGCTCCTCCGGGTCCAACTATGGCTACACCTTC. Its protein is CASSSSGSNYGYTF.

Concerning this clone itself: The junction departs from the called germline gene at one end, perhaps through a read error. The chain links TRBV12-5 to TRBJ1-2; tentatively, D is TRBD1 (6 bases). The CDR3 is 12 amino acids. Looked up from germline, CDR1 is LGHNT and CDR2 is FRNRAP. Written as DNA, the CDR3 is TGTGCTAGTGGTTTGAACAGGGACAAGGCGAACTTC. Translating gives CASGLNRDKANF.

J is TRBJ1-1 and V is TRBV5-5, with TRBD1 identical over 8 bases. This CDR3 region has 14 residues. The junction had 6 bases not matched to a gene; V was cut back by 3 bases and J by 5 bases. The V gene's germline CDR1 is SGHKS and CDR2 YYEKEE (reference sequence). In DNA form, the CDR3 reads TGTGCCAGCAGCTCCACCTGGACAGGGACTGAAGCTTTCTTT. It specifies CASSSTWTGTEAFF.

The CDR3 sequence: CASSLLAGGSNQPQHF. The CDR3 DNA reads TGTGCCAGCAGCTTGTTGGCAGGGGGATCCAATCAGCCCCAGCATTTT. The rearrangement joins TRBV5-6 to TRBJ1-5; 7 nucleotides match TRBD1. The CDR3 has 16 residues. V lost 1 base to trimming and J lost 3 bases; unmatched junction nucleotides: 7. Germline CDR1 and CDR2: SGHDT and YYEEEE.

The gene calls are TRBV29-1 and TRBJ2-1; D perhaps matches TRBD2 (5 bases). This CDR3 region has 12 residues. Trimming left V 1 base short and J 8 bases short, with 9 bases between. The germline CDR1 and CDR2 sequences are SQVTM and ANQGSEA. CDR3 in DNA: TGCAGCGTTGAAGGTCTAGCTGATGAGCAGTTCTTC. This codes for CSVEGLADEQFF.

The chain joins TRBV7-3 to TRBJ2-1; TRBD2 aligns across 8 bases. V dropped 1 base and J dropped 4; count of bases not matched to a gene: 3. In germline, CDR1 is SGHTA, CDR2 FQGTGA. This CDR3 region has 15 residues. This CDR3 is CASSLRLAPYNEQFF. The CDR3 bases are TGTGCCAGCAGCTTAAGACTAGCGCCATACAATGAGCAGTTCTTC. Full variable domain (missing parts from reference TRBV7-3 and TRBJ2-1): GAGVSQTPSNKVTEKGKYVELRCDPISGHTALYWYRQSLGQGPEFLIYFQGTGAADDSGLPNDRFFAVRPEGSVSTLKIQRTERGDSAVYLCASSLRLAPYNEQFFGPGTRLTVL.

The CDR3 here is CASSEEGLQETQYF. The DNA of the CDR3 is TGTGCCAGCAGCGAGGAGGGACTGCAAGAGACCCAGTACTTC. V is TRBV9 and J is TRBJ2-5, with D maybe TRBD2 (6 bases). Per germline, CDR1 SGDLS and CDR2 YYNGEE. The CDR3 runs to 14 residues. V gave up 3 bases and J gave up 2 bases, with 11 bases separating them.

This CDR3 is CASSSPEGTEAFF. CDR3 in DNA: TGTGCCAGCAGCTCCCCTGAGGGAACTGAAGCTTTCTTT. V usage is TRBV5-6 and J usage is TRBJ1-1; D is undetermined. The CDR3 spans 13 residues. Germline CDR1 reads SGHDT; CDR2 reads YYEEEE. V lost 3 bases and J lost 5, with 11 bases in between. Using reference TRBV5-6 and TRBJ1-1 for the parts outside the CDR3, the full variable domain is DAGVTQSPTHLIKTRGQQVTLRCSPKSGHDTVSWYQQALGQGPQFIFQYYEEEERQRGNFPDRFSGHQFPNYSSELNVNALLLGDSALYLCASSSPEGTEAFFGQGTRLTVV.

The chain couples TRBV18 to TRBJ2-3; D remains unclear. The CDR3 runs 15 residues. V lost 3 bases, J lost 0 bases, and 10 bases lay in between. Germline CDR1 is KGHSH and CDR2 is LQKENI. CDR3: CASSPPTSSTDTQYF. For the CDR3, the DNA is TGTGCCAGCTCACCCCCCACTTCGAGCACAGATACGCAGTATTTT. Full variable domain (rest looked up from reference TRBV18 and TRBJ2-3): NAGVMQNPRHLVRRRGQEARLRCSPMKGHSHVYWYRQLPEEGLKFMVYLQKENIIDESGMPKERFSAEFPKEGPSILRIQQVVRGDSAAYFCASSPPTSSTDTQYFGPGTRLTVL.

This chain uses TRBV10-3 with TRBJ1-3; 9 bases match TRBD1. V was clipped by 6 bases and J by 0 bases; unmatched bases: 3. The CDR3 loop spans 15 amino acids. Germline values: CDR1 ENHRY, CDR2 SYGVKD. For the CDR3, the DNA is TGTGCCATCAGGTCGGGACAGGGCTCTGGAAACACCATATATTTT. Encoded protein: CAIRSGQGSGNTIYF.

V is TRBV28 and J is TRBJ1-1; D is undetermined. Trimming took 1 base from V and 7 from J, leaving 7 bases between them. CDR3 length: 12 residues. Germline V gives CDR1 MDHEN, CDR2 SYDVKM. The CDR3 is CASSLFRGEAFF. In DNA, the CDR3 is TGTGCCAGCAGTTTATTCCGAGGTGAAGCTTTCTTT.

The CDR3 nucleotides read TGCGCCAGCAGCTTGTTACTGGGACAGGGTTCTATTACCTACGAGCAGTACTTC. Translation: CASSLLLGQGSITYEQYF. The chain links TRBV5-1 to TRBJ2-7; the match to TRBD1 covers 9 bases. CDR1 is SGHRS and CDR2 is YFSETQ in the germline V gene. This CDR3 is 18 amino acids long. The ends lost 1 base at V and 2 bases at J; junction bases unmatched: 13.

The chain carries TRBV30 and TRBJ2-3; 13 bases match TRBD2. CDR1 and CDR2 (germline): GTSNPN, SVGIG (reference sequence). The CDR3 loop spans 14 amino acids. J gave up 4 bases and V 4 bases, and 2 bases lay outside the gene matches. CDR3 region: CAWKLAGGSDTQYF. The CDR3 DNA reads TGTGCCTGGAAACTAGCGGGGGGGTCAGATACGCAGTATTTT.

This chain connects TRBV10-1 to TRBJ2-2; maybe TRBD2 (5 bases). CDR1 WNHNN and CDR2 SYGVQD come from the germline V gene (reference sequence). CDR3 length: 15 amino acids. V was pared by 6 bases and J by 5 bases, with 16 bases between. The CDR3: CASSPSRGRTGELFF. The CDR3, as DNA: TGCGCCAGCAGCCCATCTCGGGGTCGAACCGGGGAGCTGTTTTTT.

V gene TRBV7-9 combines with J gene TRBJ2-5; D remains unclear. In germline, CDR1 is SEHNR, CDR2 FQNEAQ (reference sequence). V gave up 3 bases and J gave up 0 bases, with 5 bases separating them. CDR3 size: 13 residues. The CDR3 protein is CASSFTYQETQYF. CDR3 bases: TGTGCCAGCAGCTTCACTTACCAAGAGACCCAGTACTTC.

This clone was observed once. The chain links TRBV15 to TRBJ2-1; D call uncertain. This CDR3 has 13 residues. Between the trimmed V and J ends, which lost 9 bases and 0 bases, there was a span of 9 bases. CDR1 LNHNV and CDR2 YYDKDF come from the germline V gene (reference sequence). The DNA for the CDR3 is TGTGCCACGCAAAGAGACTCCTACAATGAGCAGTTCTTC. Translated: CATQRDSYNEQFF.

This clone has only one observation. The V call is TRBV24-1, the J call TRBJ2-3; 15 positions agree with TRBD2. Germline-derived CDR1 and CDR2 are KGHDR and SFDVKD. The CDR3 extends over 18 amino acids. The V gene end was trimmed by 7 bases and the J gene end by 2 bases; junction bases not matched to a gene: 9. CDR3 sequence reads: CATRAGTSGGHATDTQYF. CDR3 nucleotide sequence: TGTGCCACCAGAGCCGGGACTAGCGGGGGGCATGCCACAGATACGCAGTATTTT.

V is TRBV7-2 and J is TRBJ2-5, with D unresolved. The CDR3 extends over 12 amino acids. CDR1 SGHTA and CDR2 FQGNSA come from the germline V gene. Trimming pared 5 bases from V and 5 bases from J, leaving 9 bases between. The CDR3 spells CASSPQPETQYF. The CDR3, as DNA: TGTGCCAGCAGCCCACAACCTGAGACCCAGTACTTC.

The chain uses TRBV7-2 and TRBJ2-7; D perhaps matches TRBD2 (5 bases). Trimming left V 1 base short and J 4 bases short, with 8 bases between. CDR3 size: 13 residues. Germline lookup yields CDR1 SGHTA and CDR2 FQGNSA. The CDR3 region has the DNA TGTGCCAGCAGCTTAGAAGAGGGATACGAGCAGTACTTC. Its protein is CASSLEEGYEQYF.

J is TRBJ2-3 and V is TRBV12-1; TRBD2, the table's D call, was not compared with the DNA. TRBV12-1 constitutes a pseudogene. This CDR3 is 19 amino acids long. CDR3: CASSFPRRTSGPLTDTQYF. CDR3 DNA: TGTGCCAGCAGCTTTCCCCGAAGGACTAGCGGCCCCCTCACAGATACGCAGTATTTT.